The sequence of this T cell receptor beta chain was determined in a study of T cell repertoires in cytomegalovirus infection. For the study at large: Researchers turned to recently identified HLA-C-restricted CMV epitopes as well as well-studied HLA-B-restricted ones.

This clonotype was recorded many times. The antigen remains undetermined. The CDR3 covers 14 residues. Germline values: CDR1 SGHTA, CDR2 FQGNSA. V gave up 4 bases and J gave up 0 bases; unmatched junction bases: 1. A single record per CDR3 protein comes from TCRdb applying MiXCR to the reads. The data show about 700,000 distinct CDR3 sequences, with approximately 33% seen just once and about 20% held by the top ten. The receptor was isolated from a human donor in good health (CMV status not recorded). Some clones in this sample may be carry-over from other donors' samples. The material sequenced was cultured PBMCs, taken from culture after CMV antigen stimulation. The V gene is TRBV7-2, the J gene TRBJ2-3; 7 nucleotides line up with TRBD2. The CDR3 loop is CASSWTRSTDTQYF. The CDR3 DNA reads TGTGCCAGCAGCTGGACTAGAAGCACAGATACGCAGTATTTT.